Listed below are T cell receptor beta chains from one sample, sequenced in a study of T cell repertoires and HLA-DP antigens. Their antigens are not known. Here immunoSEQ multiplex PCR was the method, and the copy in TCRdb shows in-frame clones only, minus some. The sample records 65,000 to 90,000 clones, roughly 75% being singletons. Sequenced input: CD4+ T cells from PBMCs. The receptors were gathered from a man aged 55 to 70 in good health and CMV-seronegative. CDR3s include the opening cysteine and the closing phenylalanine or tryptophan. Fields, in order: clone size, V gene, J gene, D gene, CDR3 protein, CDR3 DNA. D genes are given only for firm matches. A clone size is listed for some rows: how often the clone was seen (once, few, many), or a class if it is expanded.

-,TRBV27,TRBJ2-4,TRBD1,CASSLSRTGRSIQYF,TGTGCCAGCAGTTTATCTAGGACAGGGAGAAGCATTCAGTACTTC
many,TRBV6-6,TRBJ1-1,-,CASSYEARQAFF,TGTGCCAGCAGTTACGAGGCCAGACAAGCTTTCTTT
few,TRBV11-2,TRBJ1-2,TRBD1,CASSSGTGGGYTF,TGTGCCAGCAGCTCCGGGACAGGGGGCGGCTACACCTTC
few,TRBV18,TRBJ2-3,-,CASSPLEEGTGTDTQYF,TGTGCCAGCTCACCATTGGAAGAAGGCACGGGCACAGATACGCAGTATTTT
-,TRBV15,TRBJ2-2,-,CATSRAEGVSGELFF,TGTGCCACCAGCAGAGCCGAGGGGGTCTCCGGGGAGCTGTTTTTT
-,TRBV5-1,TRBJ2-3,-,CASHPSPGGTTDTQYF,TGCGCCAGCCACCCTTCTCCGGGGGGCACCACAGATACGCAGTATTTT
-,TRBV28,TRBJ2-1,-,CASRDSHYNEQFF,TGTGCCAGCAGGGACAGTCACTACAATGAGCAGTTCTTC
-,TRBV7-9,TRBJ2-1,TRBD2,CASSLGREVVEQFF,TGTGCCAGCAGCTTGGGGCGGGAGGTCGTTGAGCAGTTCTTC
-,TRBV5-1,TRBJ2-7,TRBD1,CASSLGDRGAEQYF,TGCGCCAGCAGCTTAGGTGACAGGGGGGCCGAGCAGTACTTC
-,TRBV15,TRBJ2-2,-,CATSRVVQTGVGELFF,TGTGCCACCAGCAGAGTAGTTCAAACAGGTGTCGGGGAGCTGTTTTTT
-,TRBV19,TRBJ1-6,-,CASSLETRGDSPLHF,TGTGCCAGTAGTCTCGAGACAAGGGGGGACTCACCCCTCCACTTT
-,TRBV28,TRBJ1-2,-,CASSTTSGYTF,TGTGCCAGCAGTACCACGTCTGGCTACACCTTC
-,TRBV5-8,TRBJ2-3,-,CASSLVRGVDTQYF,TGTGCCAGCAGCTTGGTCCGGGGAGTTGATACGCAGTATTTT
once,TRBV7-6,TRBJ2-5,-,CASSSRGSVETQYF,TGTGCCAGCAGCTCCAGGGGTAGCGTGGAGACCCAGTACTTC
-,TRBV18,TRBJ2-7,-,CASSPQGREQYF,TGTGCCAGCTCACCTCAGGGGCGGGAGCAGTACTTC
-,TRBV11-1,TRBJ2-5,-,CASSFGLNQETQYF,TGTGCCAGCAGCTTCGGTCTAAACCAAGAGACCCAGTACTTC
-,TRBV27,TRBJ2-1,TRBD2,CASSLGLVNNEQFF,TGTGCCAGCAGTTTGGGACTAGTCAACAATGAGCAGTTCTTC
-,TRBV2,TRBJ1-4,-,CASSASLRDFRTNEKLFF,TGTGCCAGCAGTGCAAGCCTACGGGACTTCCGAACTAATGAAAAACTGTTTTTT
-,TRBV19,TRBJ1-2,TRBD1,CASSILGTDRNYGYTF,TGTGCCAGTAGTATCCTCGGGACAGACAGAAACTATGGCTACACCTTC
many,TRBV5-6,TRBJ1-6,-,CASSPGQLGNYNSPLHF,TGTGCCAGCAGCCCCGGACAGTTGGGTAACTATAATTCACCCCTCCACTTT
once,TRBV30,TRBJ1-2,-,CAWSRGRDYGYTF,TGTGCCTGGAGTCGCGGCAGAGACTATGGCTACACCTTC
-,TRBV11-2,TRBJ1-4,-,CASSSREGGEKLFF,TGTGCCAGCAGCTCCAGGGAGGGAGGCGAAAAACTGTTTTTT
-,TRBV5-4,TRBJ2-1,TRBD2,CASSKGLAGDYNEQFF,TGTGCCAGCAGCAAGGGACTAGCGGGGGACTACAATGAGCAGTTCTTC
-,TRBV6-1,TRBJ1-5,TRBD1,CAGGQGPDQPQHF,TGTGCCGGCGGACAGGGCCCCGATCAGCCCCAGCATTTT
once,TRBV9,TRBJ1-4,-,CASSVDPSGVYEKLFF,TGTGCCAGCAGCGTAGACCCTTCAGGGGTGTACGAAAAACTGTTTTTT
once,TRBV5-1,TRBJ2-1,TRBD1,CASSLRTGADEQFF,TGCGCCAGCAGCTTGAGGACAGGGGCCGATGAGCAGTTCTTC
-,TRBV2,TRBJ2-5,-,CASRSRSTQETQYF,TGTGCCAGCAGATCCAGGAGCACCCAAGAGACCCAGTACTTC
-,TRBV14,TRBJ1-2,TRBD1,CASSPGQFGYTF,TGTGCCAGCAGCCCGGGACAGTTTGGCTACACCTTC
-,TRBV6-5,TRBJ2-3,TRBD2,CASSYSTSGGPDTQYF,TGTGCCAGCAGTTACTCGACTAGCGGGGGCCCAGATACGCAGTATTTT
-,TRBV7-2,TRBJ2-1,TRBD1,CASSLAERTGLNEQFF,TGTGCCAGCAGCTTAGCAGAGCGGACAGGGCTCAATGAGCAGTTCTTC
-,TRBV7-9,TRBJ1-1,-,CASSRVGTEAFF,TGTGCCAGCAGCCGGGTAGGGACTGAAGCTTTCTTT
-,TRBV7-2,TRBJ1-6,TRBD1,CASSPPNRGSANSPLHF,TGTGCCAGCAGCCCGCCGAACAGGGGTAGCGCAAATTCACCCCTCCACTTT
-,TRBV30,TRBJ2-5,-,CAWSVPWGARAEETQYF,TGTGCCTGGAGTGTTCCGTGGGGGGCGCGGGCCGAAGAGACCCAGTACTTC
once,TRBV29-1,TRBJ1-3,-,CSVAGGPETGNTIYF,TGCAGCGTTGCGGGGGGTCCCGAAACTGGAAACACCATATATTTT
-,TRBV2,TRBJ2-2,-,CASSDRRRNTGELFF,TGTGCCAGCAGTGACCGAAGGCGGAACACCGGGGAGCTGTTTTTT
few,TRBV7-7,TRBJ2-2,TRBD2,CASRLAGNTGELFF,TGTGCCAGCAGACTAGCGGGGAACACCGGGGAGCTGTTTTTT
-,TRBV4-1,TRBJ2-2,TRBD2,CASSQGSGSYTGELFF,TGCGCCAGCAGCCAGGGTAGCGGGTCGTACACCGGGGAGCTGTTTTTT
-,TRBV5-1,TRBJ2-5,TRBD2,CASSPRTSGEQETQYF,TGCGCCAGCAGCCCGAGGACTAGCGGGGAACAAGAGACCCAGTACTTC
once,TRBV7-9,TRBJ2-5,-,CASSLQGGYQETQYF,TGTGCCAGCAGCTTACAGGGAGGATACCAAGAGACCCAGTACTTC
once,TRBV18,TRBJ1-2,-,CASSSDSLYGYTF,TGTGCCAGCTCGTCGGACAGCCTATATGGCTACACCTTC
-,TRBV29-1,TRBJ2-3,-,CSVEKADTDTQYF,TGCAGCGTTGAAAAGGCTGACACAGATACGCAGTATTTT
few,TRBV7-2,TRBJ1-3,-,CASSYSASSGNTIYF,TGTGCCAGCAGCTACTCAGCGAGCTCTGGAAACACCATATATTTT
-,TRBV5-1,TRBJ2-2,-,CASSHGGPSAGELFF,TGCGCCAGCAGCCATGGAGGGCCCTCGGCCGGGGAGCTGTTTTTT
-,TRBV5-6,TRBJ1-3,-,CASSYRQELRLSGNTIYF,TGTGCCAGCAGCTACCGACAGGAATTACGCCTCTCTGGAAACACCATATATTTT
-,TRBV15,TRBJ1-2,-,CATSRDLVNTRRNYGYTF,TGTGCCACCAGCAGAGATCTGGTGAACACTAGGCGAAACTATGGCTACACCTTC
-,TRBV7-2,TRBJ2-7,TRBD1,CASSSAGTAAYEQYF,TGTGCCAGCAGCTCGGCCGGGACAGCCGCCTACGAGCAGTACTTC
-,TRBV6-6,TRBJ2-3,-,CASSLGDATDTQYF,TGTGCCAGCAGCTTAGGGGACGCCACAGATACGCAGTATTTT
-,TRBV30,TRBJ1-6,-,CAWRPTSSYNSPLHF,TGTGCCTGGAGACCGACGAGCTCCTATAATTCACCCCTCCACTTT
-,TRBV19,TRBJ2-3,-,CASIKQGTDTQYF,TGTGCCAGTATAAAGCAGGGGACAGATACGCAGTATTTT